The entry below gives a single TCR beta chain sequence along with its context. What it recognizes is unknown. The PCR employed 60 Vbeta primers together with 13 Jbeta primers. Assay: immunoSEQ multiplex PCR; the TCRdb copy retains only in-frame clones and omits some. The sample has 70,000 to 85,000 clones, approximately 69% seen once. This sample is drawn from a study of cytomegalovirus exposure and HLA in healthy donors. Study-wide points: The study flagged 150 to 200 TCR beta chains as cytomegalovirus-associated. TCR association rates varied by HLA locus in a later analysis, with DRB1 highest and HLA-C lowest. It was reported in a later analysis that an Asian-associated ancestry cluster showed fewer N-insertions than the 666-donor mean. The study carried out a later analysis of TCR beta sequences. It associated 15,000 to 20,000 of them with specific HLA alleles at a false discovery rate of 0.05.

The V and J ends lost 5 bases and 6 bases respectively, with 10 bases between them. The CDR3 contains 11 residues. CDR1 is SQVTM, CDR2 ANQGSEA, per germline. Sequenced input: PBMCs. The rearrangement uses TRBV29-1 and TRBJ1-2; D not certain. The TCR sequence derives from a middle-aged man in good health and CMV-seropositive. This chain's CDR3 is CSVFTGDGYTF. For the CDR3, the DNA is TGCAGCGTTTTCACGGGAGATGGCTACACCTTC.